This T cell receptor beta chain was identified in a study of blood T cell repertoires in COVID-19. As for the study in general: Whether acute or convalescent, the COVID-19 samples came from the United States, Italy and Spain. Nucleic acid was either cDNA or gDNA, and it came from T cells, B-cell-depleted T cells, or PBMCs.

V lost 4 bases, J lost 8 bases, and 8 bases stayed unmatched. This CDR3 spans 14 amino acids. Germline-derived CDR1 and CDR2 are MNHEY and SMNVEV (reference sequence). As processed by the authors: Amplification of reference gene primers was used by the study to estimate nucleated cell counts. Generated by immunoSEQ multiplex PCR, the TCRdb table keeps only in-frame clones and is missing some. V, J and clone size derive from that table, while D and trimming were established from the DNA sequence. This sample has some 130,000 clones, with 80% found just once. This chain joins TRBV27 and TRBJ1-2; 9 bases fit TRBD1. This receptor was obtained from a man between 65 and 85 years old with acute or convalescent COVID-19. Sequences were obtained from peripheral blood. This CDR3 reads CASSSLQGAEGYTF. The DNA for the CDR3 is TGTGCCAGCAGTTCACTACAGGGGGCGGAGGGCTACACCTTC.